The rows below give T cell receptor beta chains drawn from one sample of a study of patients and donors after allogeneic stem cell transplantation. TCRdb fed the RT-PCR reads into MiXCR, producing one record per CDR3 protein. Among fewer than 500,000 distinct CDR3 sequences, roughly 17% were seen once, and the ten largest hold around 6.8%. Sequences were obtained from blood, either unsorted or a sorted T cell fraction (not recorded which). The receptors derive from a human donor who was either an allogeneic HSCT recipient or a stem cell or donor lymphocyte infusion donor (not recorded which). It is not recorded whose cells these are; they may come from a transplant donor. Both conserved end residues are part of each CDR3. The D gene is left open where the match is weak. Clone size is shown for a subset of rows, as once, few, many or a class of expanded clone.

V: TRBV3-1; J: TRBJ2-5; size: -; D: -; CDR3: CASSQDFRGETQYF; DNA: TGTGCCAGCAGCCAAGATTTCCGGGGAGAGACCCAGTACTTC
V: TRBV4-1; J: TRBJ2-1; size: -; D: -; CDR3: CASSHGSGRVEQFF; DNA: TGCGCCAGCAGCCACGGGTCGGGAAGGGTTGAGCAGTTCTTC
V: TRBV6-5; J: TRBJ2-1; size: -; D: -; CDR3: CASSYAGFYNEQFF; DNA: TGTGCCAGCAGTTACGCGGGGTTCTACAATGAGCAGTTCTTC
V: TRBV29-1; J: TRBJ1-1; size: few; D: -; CDR3: CSVQVYMNTEAFF; DNA: TGCAGCGTACAGGTGTACATGAACACTGAAGCTTTCTTT
V: TRBV2; J: TRBJ2-1; size: -; D: -; CDR3: CASSGRVAEQFF; DNA: TGTGCCAGCAGTGGCCGAGTCGCTGAGCAGTTCTTC
V: TRBV10-3; J: TRBJ2-2; size: few; D: -; CDR3: CATHPRGANTGELFF; DNA: TGTGCCACTCACCCCAGGGGCGCGAACACCGGGGAGCTGTTTTTT
V: TRBV12-3/TRBV12-4; J: TRBJ2-7; size: many; D: TRBD1; CDR3: CASSLTIWGQQTYEQYF; DNA: TGTGCCAGCAGTTTGACAATTTGGGGACAGCAGACCTACGAGCAGTACTTC
V: TRBV12-3/TRBV12-4; J: TRBJ2-2; size: -; D: -; CDR3: CASSVGWELFF; DNA: TGTGCCAGCAGTGTAGGGTGGGAGCTGTTTTTT
V: TRBV12-3/TRBV12-4; J: TRBJ1-2; size: -; D: -; CDR3: CASSFRVPYGYTF; DNA: TGTGCCAGCAGTTTCAGGGTCCCCTATGGCTACACCTTC
V: TRBV5-1; J: TRBJ2-5; size: many; D: -; CDR3: CASSLSQETQYF; DNA: TGTGCCAGCAGTTTATCACAAGAGACCCAGTACTTC
V: TRBV20-1; J: TRBJ2-5; size: -; D: -; CDR3: CSASRQGDETQYF; DNA: TGCAGTGCTAGTAGGCAGGGCGACGAGACCCAGTACTTC
V: TRBV11-1; J: TRBJ2-1; size: few; D: TRBD2; CDR3: CASSPNRRLAGGKGEQFF; DNA: TGTGCCAGCAGCCCCAACCGGAGACTAGCGGGAGGTAAAGGTGAGCAGTTCTTC
V: TRBV20-1; J: TRBJ1-6; size: -; D: TRBD1; CDR3: CSVQGDSPLHF; DNA: TGCAGTGTACAGGGGGATTCACCCCTCCACTTT
V: TRBV7-9; J: TRBJ1-2; size: -; D: TRBD1; CDR3: CASSPTGTGAF; DNA: TGTGCCAGCAGCCCAACCGGGACAGGCGCCTTC
V: TRBV7-3; J: TRBJ1-1; size: -; D: -; CDR3: CASAKEGGTEAFF; DNA: TGTGCCAGCGCCAAAGAGGGAGGCACTGAAGCTTTCTTT
V: TRBV3-1; J: TRBJ2-5; size: few; D: TRBD1; CDR3: CASSRPGGETQYF; DNA: TGTGCCAGCAGCCGACCAGGGGGAGAGACCCAGTACTTC
V: TRBV9; J: TRBJ1-2; size: -; D: TRBD1; CDR3: CASSVSGGQEVFYGYTF; DNA: TGTGCCAGCAGCGTATCGGGTGGACAGGAGGTTTTCTATGGCTACACCTTC
V: TRBV5-1; J: TRBJ2-5; size: many; D: -; CDR3: CASRRSPSRDETQYF; DNA: TGCGCCAGCCGACGAAGTCCCTCTAGAGACGAGACCCAGTACTTC
V: TRBV27; J: TRBJ2-7; size: -; D: TRBD1; CDR3: CASSSPGQGIYEQYF; DNA: TGTGCCAGCAGTTCTCCGGGACAGGGTATTTACGAGCAGTACTTC
V: TRBV4-1; J: TRBJ2-4; size: -; D: TRBD2; CDR3: CASSPLTSGSPQGAKNIQYF; DNA: TGCGCCAGCAGTCCGCTGACTAGCGGGAGTCCCCAGGGGGCCAAAAACATTCAGTACTTC
V: TRBV5-1; J: TRBJ1-1; size: many; D: -; CDR3: CASSLREVSEAFF; DNA: TGCGCCAGCAGCTTGAGGGAGGTTTCTGAAGCTTTCTTT
V: TRBV7-7; J: TRBJ2-5; size: few; D: -; CDR3: CASSRSGKETQYF; DNA: TGTGCTAGCAGCAGGTCAGGGAAAGAGACCCAGTACTTC
V: TRBV20-1; J: TRBJ2-5; size: few; D: -; CDR3: CSAGETQYF; DNA: TGCAGTGCTGGGGAGACCCAGTACTTC
V: TRBV4-1; J: TRBJ1-1; size: -; D: -; CDR3: CASSQGVLTEAFF; DNA: TGCGCCAGCAGCCAGGGGGTTCTTACTGAAGCTTTCTTT
V: TRBV30; J: TRBJ2-3; size: -; D: -; CDR3: CACKSTDTQYF; DNA: TGTGCCTGTAAAAGCACAGATACGCAGTATTTT
V: TRBV12-3/TRBV12-4; J: TRBJ1-5; size: many; D: -; CDR3: CASSLRYGQPQHF; DNA: TGTGCCAGCAGTTTAAGGTACGGCCAGCCCCAGCATTTT
V: TRBV25-1; J: TRBJ2-7; size: -; D: -; CDR3: CASSEYSSYEQYF; DNA: TGTGCCAGCAGTGAATATTCCAGCTACGAGCAGTACTTC
V: TRBV11-3; J: TRBJ1-1; size: few; D: TRBD1; CDR3: CASSRKRQGGTEAFF; DNA: TGTGCCAGCAGCCGAAAGAGACAGGGGGGGACTGAAGCTTTCTTT
V: TRBV12-3/TRBV12-4; J: TRBJ2-7; size: many; D: -; CDR3: CASSFLSSYEQYF; DNA: TGTGCCAGCAGTTTCTTGAGCTCCTACGAGCAGTACTTC
V: TRBV25-1; J: TRBJ2-7; size: few; D: -; CDR3: CASIGPQPAYEQYF; DNA: TGTGCCAGCATTGGCCCCCAACCCGCCTACGAGCAGTACTTC
V: TRBV29-1; J: TRBJ2-5; size: many; D: -; CDR3: CSVGEYSRDNHQETQYF; DNA: TGCAGCGTTGGCGAGTATTCCCGGGACAACCATCAAGAGACCCAGTACTTC
V: TRBV9; J: TRBJ2-4; size: once; D: -; CDR3: CASSVSPALAKNIQYF; DNA: TGTGCCAGCAGCGTAAGCCCGGCACTAGCCAAAAACATTCAGTACTTC
V: TRBV20-1; J: TRBJ2-1; size: many; D: -; CDR3: CSATLAGSYNEQFF; DNA: TGCAGTGCCACACTAGCAGGCTCCTACAATGAGCAGTTCTTC
V: TRBV5-1; J: TRBJ1-2; size: few; D: -; CDR3: CASSFGALYGYTF; DNA: TGCGCCAGCAGCTTCGGGGCACTTTATGGCTACACCTTC
V: TRBV21-1; J: TRBJ2-7; size: many; D: -; CDR3: CASSKSGPSVKQYF; DNA: TGTGCCAGCAGCAAAAGTGGGCCGTCGGTAAAGCAGTACTTC
V: TRBV5-1; J: TRBJ2-3; size: few; D: -; CDR3: CASSWESRSTDTQYF; DNA: TGCGCCAGCAGCTGGGAGTCGCGGAGCACAGATACGCAGTATTTT
V: TRBV4-1; J: TRBJ2-7; size: many; D: TRBD1; CDR3: CASSQTGTVNEQYF; DNA: TGCGCCAGCAGCCAAACCGGGACAGTGAACGAGCAGTACTTC
V: TRBV10-3; J: TRBJ2-7; size: -; D: -; CDR3: CATGTPLYEQYF; DNA: TGTGCCACCGGGACACCCCTCTACGAGCAGTACTTC
V: TRBV6-4; J: TRBJ2-1; size: few; D: TRBD2; CDR3: CASSLLAGGKNEQFF; DNA: TGTGCCAGCAGTCTGCTAGCGGGGGGGAAGAATGAGCAGTTCTTC
V: TRBV15; J: TRBJ1-1; size: few; D: TRBD1; CDR3: CATSSDRQGMGTEAFF; DNA: TGTGCCACCAGCAGCGATCGACAGGGAATGGGCACTGAAGCTTTCTTT
V: TRBV7-2; J: TRBJ1-2; size: once; D: -; CDR3: CASSLAERVHGYTF; DNA: TGTGCCAGCAGCTTAGCGGAGAGGGTACATGGCTACACCTTC
V: TRBV12-3/TRBV12-4; J: TRBJ2-2; size: many; D: -; CDR3: CASRRTPTGELFF; DNA: TGTGCCAGCAGGAGGACCCCTACCGGGGAGCTGTTTTTT
V: TRBV7-8; J: TRBJ2-3; size: -; D: -; CDR3: CASSPFRGPSTDTQYF; DNA: TGTGCCAGCAGCCCGTTTCGGGGGCCTAGCACAGATACGCAGTATTTT
V: TRBV4-3; J: TRBJ1-4; size: -; D: -; CDR3: CASSQGQATNEKLFF; DNA: TGCGCCAGCAGCCAAGGACAGGCAACTAATGAAAAACTGTTTTTT
V: TRBV12-3/TRBV12-4; J: TRBJ2-5; size: many; D: TRBD1; CDR3: CASRLDRGFNSYQETQYF; DNA: TGTGCCAGCAGGCTCGACAGGGGGTTTAACTCGTACCAAGAGACCCAGTACTTC
V: TRBV11-2; J: TRBJ1-2; size: -; D: TRBD1; CDR3: CASSPQGVVYGYTF; DNA: TGTGCCAGCAGCCCACAGGGGGTGGTCTATGGCTACACCTTC
V: TRBV29-1; J: TRBJ2-3; size: -; D: TRBD1; CDR3: CSVVDRLAMDTQYF; DNA: TGCAGCGTTGTGGACAGGTTGGCGATGGATACGCAGTATTTT
V: TRBV5-1; J: TRBJ1-2; size: few; D: -; CDR3: CASSLGDDPNGYTF; DNA: TGCGCCAGCAGCTTGGGGGACGACCCGAATGGCTACACCTTC
V: TRBV3-1; J: TRBJ2-3; size: -; D: TRBD1; CDR3: CASSPIIPGQGADTQYF; DNA: TGTGCCAGCAGCCCAATTATTCCGGGACAGGGGGCAGATACGCAGTATTTT
V: TRBV12-3/TRBV12-4; J: TRBJ1-4; size: -; D: -; CDR3: CASSFTGGNKKLFF; DNA: TGTGCCAGCAGTTTCACGGGGGGGAATAAAAAACTGTTTTTT
V: TRBV9; J: TRBJ1-1; size: few; D: -; CDR3: CASSEHVYTEAFF; DNA: TGTGCCAGCAGCGAACATGTTTACACTGAAGCTTTCTTT
V: TRBV20-1; J: TRBJ1-3; size: -; D: -; CDR3: CSARGRGFGNTIYF; DNA: TGCAGTGCTAGGGGCCGGGGGTTTGGAAACACCATATATTTT
V: TRBV5-1; J: TRBJ2-1; size: few; D: TRBD2; CDR3: CASYTSGTSNEQFF; DNA: TGCGCCAGTTATACTAGCGGGACCTCCAATGAGCAGTTCTTC
V: TRBV3-1; J: TRBJ1-1; size: -; D: -; CDR3: CASSQDRLAGVLNTEAFF; DNA: TGTGCCAGCAGCCAAGATCGGCTGGCAGGTGTATTGAACACTGAAGCTTTCTTT